This T cell receptor beta chain was found in a study of cytomegalovirus exposure and HLA in healthy donors. Here immunoSEQ multiplex PCR was the method, and the copy in TCRdb shows in-frame clones only, minus some. The table has approximately 82,000 clones, over 85% seen once; the top ten hold 0.55% to 0.75%. Findings of the study overall: Researchers catalogued under 200 TCR beta chains as cytomegalovirus-associated. In the 120 or so validation repertoires, under 95% of cluster scores exceeded 0, per a later analysis. The authors confirmed in vitro that a few CMV-associated chains were specific for CMV antigens.

With regard to this clone: Its specificity is not known.

What was sequenced was PBMCs. The sequence came from a woman between 18 and 29 years old in good health and CMV-seronegative.

The CDR3 reads CASREAGNYGYTF. Here the CDR3 DNA reads TGTGCCAGCCGGGAAGCGGGCAACTATGGCTACACCTTC. This sequence joins TRBV27 and TRBJ1-2, with D unclear. The CDR3 is made up of 13 amino acids. Germline V lookup: CDR1 MNHEY, CDR2 SMNVEV (reference sequence). Trimming removed 8 bases at V and 2 bases at J, with 12 bases between.